This T cell receptor beta chain was sequenced for a study of T cells after yellow fever vaccination. Looking at the study overall: The authors prepared low-cell-number fractions using SMART-Seq v4 Ultra Low Input.

This CDR3 is 17 amino acids long. The germline gives CDR1 SEHNR, CDR2 FQNEAQ (reference sequence). V was cut by 2 bases and J by 3 bases, with 17 bases left in between. For TCR, cDNA came from 5'RACE template switching, which added a universal primer site and UMIs. Using its own MiXCR run on the 5' RACE reads, TCRdb lists one record per CDR3 protein. In the table there are under 300,000 distinct CDR3 sequences, 10% to 15% of which are singletons. This clonotype was obtained from a man aged 30 to 39 who received the YFV17D yellow fever vaccine. The sample in question was CD4+ T cells sorted from PBMCs, obtained 45 days after the yellow fever booster vaccination. The chain carries TRBV7-9 and TRBJ2-1; weak D call: TRBD2 (5 bases). CDR3 sequence reads: CASSLMRAGLFYNEQFF. CDR3 bases: TGTGCCAGCAGCTTAATGCGGGCCGGTTTGTTCTACAATGAGCAGTTCTTC.